A single sample gave rise to the 28 T cell receptor beta chains below, sequenced in a study of radiotherapy plus CTLA-4 blockade in lung cancer. Using immunoSEQ multiplex PCR, the repertoire was profiled, and TCRdb retains in-frame clones only, with some absent. There are 45,000 to 60,000 clones in the sample; 70% to 80% occur only once, and 7.5% to 9.5% lies in the top ten. Sequencing was performed on peripheral blood, taken from a patient treated with radiotherapy plus ipilimumab. These receptors were obtained from a human donor with non-small cell lung cancer who had a complete response to radiotherapy plus ipilimumab.

A few counts support this clone. The chain employs TRBV6-6 and TRBJ2-5, with D uncertain. The CDR3 has 11 amino acids. V lost 6 bases, J lost 3 bases, and 5 bases lay in between. Germline CDR1 MNHNY, CDR2 SVGAGI (reference sequence). The CDR3 here is CASSLKETQYF. The CDR3 DNA reads TGTGCCAGCAGCTTAAAAGAGACCCAGTACTTC.

The rearrangement joins TRBV6-5 to TRBJ2-3, with a possible D match to TRBD1 (6 bases). Germline CDR1 and CDR2: MNHEY and SVGAGI. The CDR3 extends over 11 amino acids. Trimming stripped 10 bases from V and 9 bases from J, with 14 bases between. In nucleotides, the CDR3 is TGTGCCACAGGGACCGACAGGACGCAGTATTTT. This codes for CATGTDRTQYF.

The rearrangement uses TRBV6-5 and TRBJ2-2; D may be TRBD1 (6 bases). The CDR3 sequence is 16 residues long. Germline CDR1 is MNHEY and CDR2 is SVGAGI. Trimming cost V 0 bases and J 4 bases, with 12 bases left between them. The CDR3: CASSYSPGTPTGELFF. The CDR3 nucleotides are TGTGCCAGCAGTTACTCGCCCGGGACACCCACCGGGGAGCTGTTTTTT.

The V gene is TRBV20-1, the J gene TRBJ1-1; D gene ambiguous. The CDR3 contains 11 residues. V lost 6 bases, J lost 1 base, and 6 bases lay in between. The germline V gene has CDR1 DFQATT and CDR2 SNEGSKA (reference sequence). The CDR3 DNA is TGCAGTGCGGTAGAGAACACTGAAGCTTTCTTT. Its protein is CSAVENTEAFF.

In this sample, this clone turned up a few times. The chain combines TRBV9 with TRBJ2-7; TRBD2 matches at 8 bases. CDR1 and CDR2 (germline): SGDLS, YYNGEE. This CDR3 is built from 13 residues. The ends lost 0 bases at V and 5 bases at J; junction bases unmatched: 1. CDR3 sequence (DNA): TGTGCCAGCAGCGTAGGACTAGCGAACGAGCAGTACTTC. Translation: CASSVGLANEQYF. The full variable domain, rest sourced from reference TRBV9 and TRBJ2-7, is DSGVTQTPKHLITATGQRVTLRCSPRSGDLSVYWYQQSLDQGLQFLIQYYNGEERAKGNILERFSAQQFPDLHSELNLSSLELGDSALYFCASSVGLANEQYFGPGTRLTVT.

This clone was detected once. The chain is built from TRBV14 and TRBJ2-7; 8 nucleotides align to TRBD1. From germline, CDR1 is SGHDN and CDR2 FVKESK. V lost 4 bases, J lost 4 bases, and 9 bases stayed unmatched. This CDR3 is built from 15 residues. The CDR3: CASSPFGTGPYEQYF. Written as DNA, the CDR3 is TGTGCCAGCAGCCCCTTCGGGACAGGTCCTTACGAGCAGTACTTC.

The chain is built from TRBV2 and TRBJ2-2; 13 nucleotides align to TRBD2. V lost 6 bases, J lost 5 bases, and 3 bases stayed unmatched. The CDR3 totals 15 residues. Per germline, CDR1 SNHLY and CDR2 FYNNEI. CDR3 residues: CASSGLAGETGELFF. The DNA for the CDR3 is TGTGCCAGCAGCGGACTAGCGGGAGAAACCGGGGAGCTGTTTTTT.

The chain combines TRBV4-1 with TRBJ2-2; 9 bases fit TRBD2. V gave up 1 base and J gave up 6 bases; unmatched junction bases: 6. The CDR3 contains 16 residues. Germline V gives CDR1 MGHRA, CDR2 YSYEKL. CDR3 sequence: CASSQAQGLAPGELFF. Written as DNA, the CDR3 is TGCGCCAGCAGCCAAGCCCAGGGACTAGCCCCCGGGGAGCTGTTTTTT.

This clone is labeled medium-sized. This sequence joins TRBV7-2 and TRBJ2-1; a weak D match, TRBD1 (6 bases). CDR1 is SGHTA, CDR2 FQGNSA, per germline. This CDR3 spans 14 amino acids. The V end was cut by 2 bases, the J end by 2 bases, with 7 bases between. The CDR3 coding sequence is TGTGCCAGCAGCTTACAGGGGACCTACAATGAGCAGTTCTTC. Its translation is CASSLQGTYNEQFF.

On this clone itself: Germline and junction disagree at one end, which may indicate a read error. The sample holds other DNA sequences that translate to the same CDR3. The chain links TRBV30 to TRBJ1-5; the D gene is possibly TRBD1 (6 bases). Germline CDR1 and CDR2: GTSNPN and SVGIG (reference sequence). The CDR3 sequence is 13 residues long. DNA of the CDR3: TGTGCCTGGAGTGTACAGGGTAATCAGCCTCAGCATTTT. The encoded protein is CAWSVQGNQPQHF.

On this clone itself: This same CDR3 is encoded by further DNA sequences in the sample. V usage is TRBV25-1 and J usage is TRBJ2-2; TRBD1 agrees at 11 bases. Germline CDR1 is MGHDK and CDR2 is SYGVNS. V shed 8 bases and J 5 bases; nucleotides not matched to a gene: 7. The CDR3 is 15 residues long. In DNA form, the CDR3 reads TGTGCCAGCCGCGGCGGGACAGGGGGGACCGGGGAGCTGTTTTTT. Its translation is CASRGGTGGTGELFF.

This clone was seen just once. This CDR3 reads CASSTDRVNEAFF. The DNA of the CDR3 is TGCGCCAGCAGCACCGACAGGGTTAATGAAGCTTTCTTT. This rearrangement joins TRBV5-1 to TRBJ1-1; TRBD1 aligns across 7 bases. V lost 4 bases to trimming and J lost 7 bases; unmatched junction nucleotides: 7. Looked up from germline, CDR1 is SGHRS and CDR2 is YFSETQ. CDR3 length: 13 amino acids.

In this sample, this clone turned up once. The V call is TRBV5-1, the J call TRBJ1-2; TRBD1 matches at 10 bases. J lost 6 bases, V lost 0 bases, and 2 bases had no gene match. The CDR3 extends over 14 amino acids. Germline values: CDR1 SGHRS, CDR2 YFSETQ. Written as DNA, the CDR3 is TGCGCCAGCAGCTTGGGACAGGGGGCTGATGGCTACACCTTC. Translation: CASSLGQGADGYTF. Using reference TRBV5-1 and TRBJ1-2 for the parts outside the CDR3, the full variable domain is KAGVTQTPRYLIKTRGQQVTLSCSPISGHRSVSWYQQTPGQGLQFLFEYFSETQRNKGNFPGRFSGRQFSNSRSEMNVSTLELGDSALYLCASSLGQGADGYTFGSGTRLTVV.

The chain links TRBV9 to TRBJ2-2; 7 bases fit TRBD1. With 4 bases clipped from V and 3 bases from J, the junction kept 6 bases outside the gene matches. The CDR3 is 15 amino acids. CDR1 and CDR2 (germline): SGDLS, YYNGEE. CDR3 loop: CASSTRTGDTGELFF. CDR3 sequence (DNA): TGTGCCAGCAGCACTCGGACAGGAGACACCGGGGAGCTGTTTTTT. Combining the CDR3 with reference TRBV9 and TRBJ2-2 gives the whole variable domain DSGVTQTPKHLITATGQRVTLRCSPRSGDLSVYWYQQSLDQGLQFLIQYYNGEERAKGNILERFSAQQFPDLHSELNLSSLELGDSALYFCASSTRTGDTGELFFGEGSRLTVL.

CDR3 bases: TGTGCCAGCAGCCTCAGGGGGTACACCGGGGAGCTGTTTTTT. This codes for CASSLRGYTGELFF. The gene calls are TRBV11-3 and TRBJ2-2; 7 bases are shared with TRBD1. Germline-derived CDR1 and CDR2 are SGHNT and YENEEA. V lost 5 bases to trimming and J lost 3 bases; unmatched junction nucleotides: 3. The length of the CDR3 is 14 residues. Complete variable domain (other parts from reference TRBV11-3 and TRBJ2-2): EAGVVQSPRYKIIEKKQPVAFWCNPISGHNTLYWYLQNLGQGPELLIRYENEEAVDDSQLPKDRFSAERLKGVDSTLKIQPAELGDSAVYLCASSLRGYTGELFFGEGSRLTVL.

J is TRBJ2-5 and V is TRBV7-9; D is possibly TRBD1 (5 bases). V was clipped by 2 bases and J by 2 bases, with 9 bases between them. The CDR3 is 14 residues long. Per germline, CDR1 SEHNR and CDR2 FQNEAQ (reference sequence). The CDR3 is CASSLWGRQETQYF. The CDR3 DNA follows: TGTGCCAGCAGCTTATGGGGCAGACAAGAGACCCAGTACTTC.

V is TRBV5-1 and J is TRBJ1-2; D perhaps matches TRBD1 (5 bases). The CDR3 spans 12 residues. CDR1 is SGHRS, CDR2 YFSETQ, per germline. Trimming stripped 3 bases from V and 6 bases from J, with 9 bases between. DNA for the CDR3: TGCGCCAGCAGCTACCAGGGCGATGGCTACACCTTC. Translated, it gives CASSYQGDGYTF.

The rearrangement joins TRBV10-3 to TRBJ1-5; possibly TRBD1 for D (6 bases). V dropped 0 bases and J dropped 6 bases, with 12 bases sitting between them. The CDR3 spans 15 residues. Germline-derived CDR1 and CDR2 are ENHRY and SYGVKD. The CDR3 bases are TGTGCCATCAGTGAGTCGACGGCAGGGGTTCAGCCCCAGCATTTT. Translation: CAISESTAGVQPQHF.

The chain combines TRBV10-1 with TRBJ2-2, with TRBD2 as a possible D gene (6 bases). Germline CDR1 WNHNN, CDR2 SYGVQD (reference sequence). V shed 0 bases and J shed 5 bases, with 10 bases lying between them. CDR3 length equals 15 residues. CDR3 DNA: TGCGCCAGCAGTGAGTCCTCCGGGGGAACCGGGGAGCTGTTTTTT. This gives the protein CASSESSGGTGELFF.

The gene calls are TRBV20-1 and TRBJ1-1; tentative D call: TRBD1 (6 bases). The CDR3 extends over 11 amino acids. V lost 6 bases and J lost 10, with 15 bases in between. From germline, CDR1 is DFQATT and CDR2 SNEGSKA (reference sequence). The CDR3 here is CSAKGVGGAFF. Written as DNA, the CDR3 is TGCAGTGCGAAGGGGGTTGGGGGAGCTTTCTTT.

The V gene is TRBV7-2, the J gene TRBJ2-3; D perhaps matches TRBD2 (6 bases). The V gene's germline CDR1 is SGHTA and CDR2 FQGNSA. The CDR3 sequence is 15 residues long. Trimming took off 3 bases at V and 0 bases at J, with 10 bases between the two ends. This chain's CDR3 is CASSFKRGSTDTQYF. DNA for the CDR3: TGTGCCAGCAGCTTCAAACGGGGGAGCACAGATACGCAGTATTTT.

The chain couples TRBV5-1 to TRBJ2-3; no clear D. Germline V gives CDR1 SGHRS, CDR2 YFSETQ. Trimming removed 4 bases at V and 1 base at J, with 16 bases between. The CDR3 spans 16 residues. The chain's CDR3 is CASSPGSSLGTDTQYF. CDR3 sequence (DNA): TGCGCCAGCAGCCCTGGGTCGTCCCTAGGCACAGATACGCAGTATTTT.

This clone showed up just a few times. The rearrangement uses TRBV5-1 and TRBJ1-2; tentatively, D is TRBD1 (5 bases). The germline V gene encodes CDR1 SGHRS and CDR2 YFSETQ. Between the trimmed V and J ends, which lost 0 bases and 6 bases, there was a span of 15 bases. This CDR3 region has 15 residues. As DNA, the CDR3 is TGCGCCAGCAGCTTGGCTGAGACCGTAGGGGATGGCTACACCTTC. This encodes CASSLAETVGDGYTF.

The genes are TRBV6-6 and TRBJ1-1, with 10 positions matching TRBD1. Trimming cost V 4 bases and J 3 bases; bases outside gene matches: 5. Germline values: CDR1 MNHNY, CDR2 SVGAGI (reference sequence). The CDR3 is 15 residues long. In nucleotides, the CDR3 is TGTGCCAGCAGTTCGCTGACAGGGGGCTACACTGAAGCTTTCTTT. This encodes CASSSLTGGYTEAFF.

The gene calls are TRBV5-1 and TRBJ2-1; 15 bases match TRBD2. The ends lost 4 bases at V and 4 bases at J; junction bases unmatched: 6. CDR1 is SGHRS and CDR2 is YFSETQ in the germline V gene. The CDR3 loop spans 17 amino acids. Here the CDR3 reads CASSQGLAGGKYNEQFF. Written as DNA, the CDR3 is TGCGCCAGCAGCCAGGGACTAGCGGGAGGAAAGTACAATGAGCAGTTCTTC.

The chain recombines TRBV19 with TRBJ2-2; TRBD1 matches 7 bases. Germline assignment: CDR1 LNHDA and CDR2 SQIVND (reference sequence). After removal of 8 bases from V and 2 bases from J, the junction contained 2 bases not matched to a gene. This CDR3 region has 13 residues. The CDR3 reads CASRDSNTGELFF. DNA of the CDR3: TGTGCCAGTCGGGACAGTAACACCGGGGAGCTGTTTTTT.

The V call is TRBV19, the J call TRBJ2-1; TRBD2 agrees at 9 bases. Per germline, CDR1 LNHDA and CDR2 SQIVND (reference sequence). V was clipped by 3 bases and J by 2 bases; unmatched bases: 2. The CDR3 has 15 residues. DNA of the CDR3: TGTGCCAGTAGTATGCGGGGGGGAGCCTACAATGAGCAGTTCTTC. Translation: CASSMRGGAYNEQFF.

The genes are TRBV4-3 and TRBJ2-5, with 9 bases aligning to TRBD2. This CDR3 comprises 16 residues. Germline assignment: CDR1 LGHNA and CDR2 YSLEER. V lost 0 bases, J lost 5 bases, and 7 bases stayed unmatched. The DNA for the CDR3 is TGCGCCAGCAGCCAAGATCTAAGCGGGAGGTGGGAGACCCAGTACTTC. Residues: CASSQDLSGRWETQYF.